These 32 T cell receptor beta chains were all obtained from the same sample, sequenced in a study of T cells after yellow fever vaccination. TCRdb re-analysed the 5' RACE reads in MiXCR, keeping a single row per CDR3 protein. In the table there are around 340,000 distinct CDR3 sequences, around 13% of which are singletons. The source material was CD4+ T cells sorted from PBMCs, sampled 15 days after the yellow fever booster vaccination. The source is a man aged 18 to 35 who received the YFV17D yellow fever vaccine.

The CDR3 sequence is CASASRDFQETQYF. The CDR3 DNA reads TGTGCCAGCGCGTCCCGGGACTTCCAAGAGACCCAGTACTTC. The J gene is TRBJ2-5, the V gene TRBV12-3 or TRBV12-4; tentative D call: TRBD2 (6 bases). This CDR3 region has 14 residues. Trimming took off 8 bases at V and 1 base at J, with 14 bases between the two ends.

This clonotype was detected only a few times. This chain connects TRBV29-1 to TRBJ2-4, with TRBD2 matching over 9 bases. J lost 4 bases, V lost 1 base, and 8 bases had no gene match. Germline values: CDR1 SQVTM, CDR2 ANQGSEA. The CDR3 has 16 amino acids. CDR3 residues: CSVEGGGGALKNIQYF. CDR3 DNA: TGCAGCGTTGAAGGGGGCGGGGGGGCCCTTAAAAACATTCAGTACTTC. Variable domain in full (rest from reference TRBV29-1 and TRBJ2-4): SAVISQKPSRDICQRGTSLTIQCQVDSQVTMMFWYRQQPGQSLTLIATANQGSEATYESGFVIDKFPISRPNLTFSTLTVSNMSPEDSSIYLCSVEGGGGALKNIQYFGAGTRLSVL.

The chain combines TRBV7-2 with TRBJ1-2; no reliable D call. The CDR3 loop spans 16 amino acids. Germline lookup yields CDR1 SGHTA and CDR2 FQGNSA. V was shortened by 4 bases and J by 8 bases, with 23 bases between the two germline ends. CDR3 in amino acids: CASSSLGRTQARGYTF. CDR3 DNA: TGTGCCAGCAGCTCATTAGGCAGGACCCAGGCCCGAGGCTACACCTTC.

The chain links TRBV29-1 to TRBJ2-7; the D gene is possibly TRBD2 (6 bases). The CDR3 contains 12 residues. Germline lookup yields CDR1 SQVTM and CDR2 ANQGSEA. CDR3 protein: CSGGTSASEQYF. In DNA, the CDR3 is TGCAGTGGTGGGACTTCGGCGAGCGAGCAGTACTTC.

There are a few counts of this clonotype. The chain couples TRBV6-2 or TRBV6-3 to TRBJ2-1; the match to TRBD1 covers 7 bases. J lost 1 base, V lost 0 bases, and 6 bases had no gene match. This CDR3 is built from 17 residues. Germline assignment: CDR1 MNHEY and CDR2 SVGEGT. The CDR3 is CASSYSTARGSYNEQFF. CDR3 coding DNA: TGTGCCAGCAGTTACTCGACGGCCAGGGGGTCCTACAATGAGCAGTTCTTC.

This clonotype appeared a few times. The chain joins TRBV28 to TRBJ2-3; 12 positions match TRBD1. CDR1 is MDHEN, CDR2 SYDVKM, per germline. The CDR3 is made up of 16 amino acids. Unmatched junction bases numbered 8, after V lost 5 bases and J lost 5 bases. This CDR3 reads CASSGQGTGGRDTQYF. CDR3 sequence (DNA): TGTGCCAGCAGTGGCCAAGGGACAGGGGGCAGAGATACGCAGTATTTT.

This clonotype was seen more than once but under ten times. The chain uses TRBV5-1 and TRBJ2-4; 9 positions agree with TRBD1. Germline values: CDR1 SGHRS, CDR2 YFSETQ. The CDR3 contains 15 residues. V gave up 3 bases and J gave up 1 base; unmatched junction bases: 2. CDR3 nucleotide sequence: TGCGCCAGCAGCTCACAGGGGGCTGCCAAAAACATTCAGTACTTC. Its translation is CASSSQGAAKNIQYF.

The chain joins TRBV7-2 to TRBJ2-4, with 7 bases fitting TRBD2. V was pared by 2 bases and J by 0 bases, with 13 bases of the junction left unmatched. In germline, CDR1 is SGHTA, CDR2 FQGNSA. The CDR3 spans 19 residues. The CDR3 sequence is CASSLKVVAGWKAKNIQYF. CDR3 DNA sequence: TGTGCCAGCAGCTTAAAGGTCGTAGCGGGTTGGAAAGCCAAAAACATTCAGTACTTC.

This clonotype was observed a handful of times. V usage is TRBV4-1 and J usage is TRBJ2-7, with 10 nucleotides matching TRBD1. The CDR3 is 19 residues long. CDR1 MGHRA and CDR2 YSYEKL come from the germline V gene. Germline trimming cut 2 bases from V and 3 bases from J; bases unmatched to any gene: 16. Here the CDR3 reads CASSQYPNGDRGHIYEQYV. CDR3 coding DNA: TGCGCCAGCAGCCAATACCCGAACGGGGACAGGGGTCATATCTACGAGCAGTACGTC.

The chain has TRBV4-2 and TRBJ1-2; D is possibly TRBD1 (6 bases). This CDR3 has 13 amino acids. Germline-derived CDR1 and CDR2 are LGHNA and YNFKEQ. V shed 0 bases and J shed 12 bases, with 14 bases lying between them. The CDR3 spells CASSQEAGGGHTF. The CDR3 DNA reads TGTGCCAGCAGCCAAGAAGCGGGCGGGGGGCACACCTTC.

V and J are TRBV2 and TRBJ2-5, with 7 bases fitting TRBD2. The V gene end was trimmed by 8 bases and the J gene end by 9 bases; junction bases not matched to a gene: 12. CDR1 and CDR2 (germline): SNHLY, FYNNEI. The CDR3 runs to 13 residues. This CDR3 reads CASPPRGGEAQYF. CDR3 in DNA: TGTGCCAGCCCCCCGAGGGGAGGGGAGGCCCAGTACTTC.

Written as DNA, the CDR3 is TGTGCCAGCAGCTTGTTGTCAGGGGACGTGGAAGCTTTCTTT. Protein: CASSLLSGDVEAFF. The rearrangement uses TRBV5-4 and TRBJ1-1; D might be TRBD1 (6 bases). The CDR3 totals 14 residues. Germline CDR1 reads SGHNT; CDR2 reads YYREEE (reference sequence). Trimming pared 1 base from V and 8 bases from J, leaving 15 bases between.

In nucleotides, the CDR3 is TGCGCCAGCAGCCAAGATCCAGCCAGTAACTATGGCTACACCTTC. Translating it yields CASSQDPASNYGYTF. J is TRBJ1-2 and V is TRBV4-1; D gene uncertain. Germline CDR1 and CDR2: MGHRA and YSYEKL. V shed 0 bases and J shed 1 base, with 9 bases lying between them. The CDR3 contains 15 residues.

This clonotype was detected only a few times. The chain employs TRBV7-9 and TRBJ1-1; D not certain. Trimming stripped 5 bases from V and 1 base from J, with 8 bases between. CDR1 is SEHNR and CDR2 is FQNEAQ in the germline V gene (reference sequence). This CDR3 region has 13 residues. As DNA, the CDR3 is TGTGCCAGCAGCAGCAGGAGGAACACTGAAGCTTTCTTT. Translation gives CASSSRRNTEAFF.

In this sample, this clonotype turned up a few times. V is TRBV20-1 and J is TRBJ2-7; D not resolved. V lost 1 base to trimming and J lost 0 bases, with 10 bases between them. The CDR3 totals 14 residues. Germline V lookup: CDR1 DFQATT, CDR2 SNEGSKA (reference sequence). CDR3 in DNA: TGCAGTGCTAGAGCTCCCCTGAACTCCTACGAGCAGTACTTC. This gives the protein CSARAPLNSYEQYF.

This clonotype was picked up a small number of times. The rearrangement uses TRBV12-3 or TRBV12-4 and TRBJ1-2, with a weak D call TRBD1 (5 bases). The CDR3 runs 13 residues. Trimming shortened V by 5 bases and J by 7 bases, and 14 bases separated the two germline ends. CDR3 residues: CASSGGGPGGYTF. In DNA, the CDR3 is TGTGCCAGCAGTGGGGGAGGGCCTGGTGGCTACACCTTC.

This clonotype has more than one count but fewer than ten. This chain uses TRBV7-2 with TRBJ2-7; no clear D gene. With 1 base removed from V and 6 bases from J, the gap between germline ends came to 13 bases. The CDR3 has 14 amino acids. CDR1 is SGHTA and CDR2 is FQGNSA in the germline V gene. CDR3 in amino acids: CASSLEILGGEQYV. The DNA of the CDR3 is TGTGCCAGCAGCTTAGAAATTCTGGGTGGCGAGCAGTACGTC.

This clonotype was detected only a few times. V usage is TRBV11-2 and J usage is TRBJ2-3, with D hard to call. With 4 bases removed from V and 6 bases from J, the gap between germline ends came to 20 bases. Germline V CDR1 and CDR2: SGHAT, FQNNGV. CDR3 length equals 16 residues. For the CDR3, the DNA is TGTGCCAGCAGCTCTCTTCTGGGTGACATCCGGGATACGCAGTATTTT. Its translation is CASSSLLGDIRDTQYF.

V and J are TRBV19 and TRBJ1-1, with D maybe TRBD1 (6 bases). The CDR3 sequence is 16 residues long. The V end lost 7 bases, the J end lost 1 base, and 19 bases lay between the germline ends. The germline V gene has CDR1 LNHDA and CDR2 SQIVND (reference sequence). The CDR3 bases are TGTGCCAGTAATCTCCAGGGGTCGGGTTGGAACACTGAAGCTTTCTTT. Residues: CASNLQGSGWNTEAFF.

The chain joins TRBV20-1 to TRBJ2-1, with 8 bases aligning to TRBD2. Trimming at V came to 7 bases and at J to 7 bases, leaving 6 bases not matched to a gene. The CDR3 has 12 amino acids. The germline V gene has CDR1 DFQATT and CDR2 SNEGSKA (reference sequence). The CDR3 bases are TGCAGTGAAGGGGCTAGCGGGAATGAGCAGTTCTTC. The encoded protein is CSEGASGNEQFF.

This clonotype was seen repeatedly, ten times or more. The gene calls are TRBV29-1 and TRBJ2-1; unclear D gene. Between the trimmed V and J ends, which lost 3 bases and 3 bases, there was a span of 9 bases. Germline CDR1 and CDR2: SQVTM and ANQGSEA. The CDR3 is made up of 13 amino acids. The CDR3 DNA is TGCAGCGTTGACAGGAACAGCTACAATGAGCAGTTCTTC. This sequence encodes CSVDRNSYNEQFF.

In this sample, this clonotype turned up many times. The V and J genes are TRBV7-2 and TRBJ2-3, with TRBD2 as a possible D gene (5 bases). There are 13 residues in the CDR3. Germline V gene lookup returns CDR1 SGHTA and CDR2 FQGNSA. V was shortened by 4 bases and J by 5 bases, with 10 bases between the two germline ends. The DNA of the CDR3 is TGTGCCAGCAGCTCAAACCGGGGAGATACGCAGTATTTT. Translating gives CASSSNRGDTQYF.

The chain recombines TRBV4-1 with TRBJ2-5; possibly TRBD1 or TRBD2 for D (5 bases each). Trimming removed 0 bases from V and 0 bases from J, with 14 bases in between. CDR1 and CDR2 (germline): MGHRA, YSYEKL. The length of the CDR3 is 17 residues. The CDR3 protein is CASSQEGDSPHQETQYF. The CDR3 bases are TGCGCCAGCAGCCAAGAGGGAGACAGCCCCCACCAAGAGACCCAGTACTTC.

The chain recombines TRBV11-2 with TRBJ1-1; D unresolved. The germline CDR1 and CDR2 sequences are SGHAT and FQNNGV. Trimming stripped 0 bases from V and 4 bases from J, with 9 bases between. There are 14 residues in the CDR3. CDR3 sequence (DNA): TGTGCCAGCAGCTTAGACCCATGGAGCACTGAAGCTTTCTTT. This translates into CASSLDPWSTEAFF.

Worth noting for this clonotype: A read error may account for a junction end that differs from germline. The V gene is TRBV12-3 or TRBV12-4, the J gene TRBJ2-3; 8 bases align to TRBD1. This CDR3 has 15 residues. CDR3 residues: CASSSRGQGTVTQYF. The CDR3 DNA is TGTGCCAGCAGTTCCAGGGGGCAGGGTACAGTTACGCAGTATTTT.

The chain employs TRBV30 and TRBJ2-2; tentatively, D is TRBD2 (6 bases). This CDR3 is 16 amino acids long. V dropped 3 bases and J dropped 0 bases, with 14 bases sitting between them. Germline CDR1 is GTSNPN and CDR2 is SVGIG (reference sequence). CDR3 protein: CAWRDSGLANTGELFF. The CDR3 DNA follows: TGTGCCTGGAGAGATAGCGGATTAGCGAACACCGGGGAGCTGTTTTTT.

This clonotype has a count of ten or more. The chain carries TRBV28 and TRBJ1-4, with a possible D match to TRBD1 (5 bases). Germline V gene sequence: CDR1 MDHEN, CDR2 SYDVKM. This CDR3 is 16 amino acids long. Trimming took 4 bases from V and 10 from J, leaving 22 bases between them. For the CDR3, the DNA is TGTGCCAGCAGTTCCGGAAGGCAGGGCGTATTGGTAAAACTGTTTTTT. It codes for CASSSGRQGVLVKLFF. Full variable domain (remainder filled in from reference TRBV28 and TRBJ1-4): DVKVTQSSRYLVKRTGEKVFLECVQDMDHENMFWYRQDPGLGLRLIYFSYDVKMKEKGDIPEGYSVSREKKERFSLILESASTNQTSMYLCASSSGRQGVLVKLFFGSGTQLSVL.

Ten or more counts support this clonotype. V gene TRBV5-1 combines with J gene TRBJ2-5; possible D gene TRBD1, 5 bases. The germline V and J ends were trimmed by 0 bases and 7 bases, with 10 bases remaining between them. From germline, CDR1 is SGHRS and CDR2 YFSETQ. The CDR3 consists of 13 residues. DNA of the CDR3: TGCGCCAGCAGCTTGGAGGGGCGCCCGACCCAGTACTTC. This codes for CASSLEGRPTQYF.

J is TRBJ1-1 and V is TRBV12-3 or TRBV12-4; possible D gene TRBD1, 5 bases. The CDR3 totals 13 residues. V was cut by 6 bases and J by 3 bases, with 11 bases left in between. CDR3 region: CASRRDGHTEAFF. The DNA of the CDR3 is TGTGCCAGCAGGAGGGACGGACACACTGAAGCTTTCTTT.

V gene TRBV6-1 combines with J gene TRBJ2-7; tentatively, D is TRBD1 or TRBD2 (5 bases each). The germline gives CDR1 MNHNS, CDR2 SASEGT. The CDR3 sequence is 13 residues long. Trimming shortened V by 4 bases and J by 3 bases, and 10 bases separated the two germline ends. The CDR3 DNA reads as TGTGCCAGCAGTGTCGGGGCAAACTACGAGCAGTACGTC. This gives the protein CASSVGANYEQYV.

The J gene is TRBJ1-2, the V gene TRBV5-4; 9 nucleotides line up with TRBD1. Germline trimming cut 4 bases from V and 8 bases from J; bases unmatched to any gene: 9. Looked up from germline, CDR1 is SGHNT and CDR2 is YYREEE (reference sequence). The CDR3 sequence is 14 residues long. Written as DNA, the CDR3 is TGTGCCAGCAGCGCCGGACAGGGGCTCGGCGGCTACACCTTC. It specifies CASSAGQGLGGYTF.

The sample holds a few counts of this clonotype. Here the CDR3 reads CASTVNREAWETQYF. Here the CDR3 DNA reads TGTGCCAGCACCGTAAACAGGGAGGCGTGGGAGACCCAGTACTTC. The rearrangement joins TRBV6-1 to TRBJ2-5, with D possibly called TRBD1 or TRBD2 (6 bases each). V was pared by 7 bases and J by 5 bases, with 20 bases between. Germline CDR1 reads MNHNS; CDR2 reads SASEGT. The CDR3 is 15 amino acids.